A single sample is the source of the 3 T cell receptor beta chains below, sequenced in a study of identical twins. TCRdb re-called the 5' RACE reads through MiXCR, storing one row per CDR3 protein. The sample records around 490,000 distinct CDR3 sequences, 13% to 15% being singletons. This same sample was also part of a study on yellow fever vaccine responses in identical twins.

Source material: CD4+ T cells sorted from blood. Receptors originate from a woman aged 18-29 years in good health.

The chain carries TRBV2 and TRBJ2-1; 9 nucleotides match TRBD2. After removal of 3 bases from V and 7 bases from J, the junction contained 4 bases not matched to a gene. From germline, CDR1 is SNHLY and CDR2 FYNNEI. This CDR3 has 14 amino acids. The DNA for the CDR3 is TGTGCCAGCAGTGAGAGGCGGGAGGGGAATGAGCAGTTCTTC. Residues: CASSERREGNEQFF.

This clonotype was observed at least ten times. The chain recombines TRBV2 with TRBJ2-7; perhaps D is TRBD1 or TRBD2 (5 bases each). The V end was cut by 6 bases, the J end by 1 base, with 7 bases between. Germline V CDR1 and CDR2: SNHLY, FYNNEI. This CDR3 has 12 residues. The CDR3 nucleotides are TGTGCCAGCAGCGAGGGGTCCTACGAGCAGTACTTC. Translation gives CASSEGSYEQYF.

The J gene is TRBJ2-6, the V gene TRBV11-2; 11 nucleotides match TRBD1. Trimming cost V 2 bases and J 1 base; bases outside gene matches: 4. This CDR3 is built from 18 residues. From germline, CDR1 is SGHAT and CDR2 FQNNGV. CDR3 region: CASSLRTGGASGANVLTF. The CDR3 DNA is TGTGCCAGCAGCTTACGGACAGGGGGCGCATCTGGGGCCAACGTCCTGACTTTC.